This T cell receptor (beta chain) was sequenced in a study of CD8 T cells in ankylosing spondylitis. Study-wide findings and caveats: Those disease-linked clones were CD8+; they were also relatively rare in peripheral blood. It was reported that disease-linked clones were significantly enriched in matched ankylosing spondylitis synovial fluid. A motif of fewer than ten highly homologous TCR beta variants was seen as apparently characteristic of ankylosing spondylitis blood. Earlier literature documents some of the motif variants in reactive arthritis synovial fluid and blood.

Libraries of TCR beta came from quantitative 5'-RACE with molecular barcodes. MiXCR, run by TCRdb on the 5' RACE reads, gives a single entry per CDR3 protein. The sample carries over 700,000 distinct CDR3 sequences, 19% recorded once. To note about this clonotype: Antigen unknown.

Sample: blood, either unsorted or a sorted T cell fraction (not recorded which). This clonotype was obtained from a male donor with ankylosing spondylitis.

This chain's CDR3 is CASGDLQLPNTGELFF. The CDR3 DNA reads TGTGCCAGCGGCGACTTGCAATTACCGAACACCGGGGAGCTGTTTTTT. V is TRBV5-6 and J is TRBJ2-2; D is ambiguous. The CDR3 length is 16 residues. Per the germline V gene, CDR1 is SGHDT and CDR2 is YYEEEE. Trimming removed 7 bases from V and 0 bases from J, with 16 bases in between.